These 21 T cell receptor beta chains were all obtained from the same sample, sequenced in a study of T cells in women clearing cervical HPV infection. Sequencing was performed with immunoSEQ multiplex PCR; in TCRdb, only in-frame clones are kept and a portion is missing. The repertoire table contains around 31,000 clones. The sequenced sample was blood buffy coat. The receptors shown here come from a woman between 18 and 70 years old with a cervical HPV16 infection that either progressed to CIN3+ or cleared (not recorded which).

In the case of this clone: Sequencing ends 3 residues short of the CDR3 end; the germline J gene provides the rest. J is TRBJ1-1 and V is TRBV20-1; 9 nucleotides match TRBD1. The CDR3 covers 12 residues. V trimming: 4 bases; J trimming: 5 bases; junction bases outside the gene matches: 2. Germline CDR1 DFQATT, CDR2 SNEGSKA (reference sequence). CDR3 loop: CSAMTGGTEAFF. The CDR3 DNA, read in part, is TGCAGTGCTATGACAGGGGGAACTGAA.

Turning to this clone: The read ends 3 residues before the CDR3 terminus; that terminus is restored from the germline J gene. V usage is TRBV7-2 and J usage is TRBJ2-3; a weak D match, TRBD2 (5 bases). There are 12 residues in the CDR3. CDR1 and CDR2 from the germline V gene are SGHTA and FQGNSA. The DNA read from the CDR3 is TGTGCCAGCAGCTTAGAGGCTAGCTCG. Translating it yields CASSLEASS. The complete CDR3 sequence is CASSLEASSQYF. Looking up the rest from reference TRBV7-2 and TRBJ2-3 gives the full variable domain: GAGVSQSPSNKVTEKGKDVELRCDPISGHTALYWYRQSLGQGLEFLIYFQGNSAPDKSGLPSDRFSAERTGGSVSTLTIQRTQQEDSAVYLCASSLEASSQYFGPGTRLTVL.

About this clone: One junction end does not reproduce the germline sequence, and a read error may be involved. The read terminates 3 residues ahead of where the CDR3 ends, so the germline J gene completes it. J is TRBJ1-1 and V is TRBV18; 7 bases line up with TRBD1. This CDR3 is 14 amino acids long. Germline CDR1 and CDR2: KGHSH and LQKENI. The CDR3 DNA, read in part, is TGTGCCAGCTCACCTTTACAGGGGAACCCTGAA. It encodes CASSPLQGNPE. The complete CDR3 protein is CASSPLQGNPEAFF.

With respect to this clone: The CDR3 goes on 3 residues after the read ends, and that part is filled in from the germline J gene. V is TRBV15 and J is TRBJ1-2; D gene unclear. Germline loops: CDR1 LNHNV, CDR2 YYDKDF (reference sequence). V was pared by 0 bases and J by 4 bases, with 12 bases between. The CDR3 runs to 15 residues. The sequenced CDR3 bases are TGTGCCACCAGCAGAGATGTGGCTTTCTCCTATGGC. It specifies CATSRDVAFSYG. The entire CDR3 sequence reads CATSRDVAFSYGYTF.

As concerns this clone: The CDR3 extends 3 residues past the end of the read, so its final part is completed from the germline J gene. The genes are TRBV9 and TRBJ2-2; tentative D call: TRBD1 (6 bases). This CDR3 comprises 15 residues. V lost 3 bases and J lost 2, with 11 bases in between. Germline V lookup: CDR1 SGDLS, CDR2 YYNGEE. The CDR3 loop reads CASSARTANTGELFF. The sequenced part of the CDR3 DNA is TGTGCCAGCAGCGCCAGGACAGCTAACACCGGGGAG.

Regarding this clone: The CDR3 end lies 3 residues beyond the end of the read and is filled in from the germline J gene. The rearrangement joins TRBV19 to TRBJ1-2, with no clear D. This CDR3 contains 13 residues. From germline, CDR1 is LNHDA and CDR2 SQIVND (reference sequence). Trimming stripped 4 bases from V and 2 bases from J, with 8 bases between. This CDR3 reads CASSTTPNYGYTF. Partial CDR3 DNA: TGTGCCAGTAGTACGACACCGAACTATGGC.

Notes on this clone: The read falls 3 residues short of the CDR3 end, and the missing part is taken from the germline J gene. The V and J genes are TRBV7-7 and TRBJ2-6, with 9 bases matching TRBD1. In germline, CDR1 is SSHAT, CDR2 FNYEAQ (reference sequence). V lost 4 bases and J lost 4; bases outside the gene matches: 2. The CDR3 is made up of 15 amino acids. The DNA read from the CDR3 is TGTGCCAGCAGCTCCGGACAGGGGGGGGCCAACGTC. This codes for CASSSGQGGANV. Given in full, the CDR3 is CASSSGQGGANVLTF.

As to this clone: The sequenced fragment ends 3 residues before the CDR3 boundary, so the rest is inferred from the germline J gene. V usage is TRBV30 and J usage is TRBJ1-2; TRBD1 might be the D (6 bases). This CDR3 has 17 amino acids. Germline CDR1 and CDR2: GTSNPN and SVGIG (reference sequence). V shed 0 bases and J shed 4 bases, with 21 bases lying between them. The sequenced part of the CDR3 DNA is TGTGCCTGGAGTGTACGTCAGGGGAGAGGGTCCATCTATGGC. Amino acid sequence: CAWSVRQGRGSIYG. The entire CDR3 protein is CAWSVRQGRGSIYGYTF.

Note on this clone: The read finishes 3 residues shy of the CDR3 end, and the germline J gene is used to complete it. The chain has TRBV30 and TRBJ2-5, with D possibly TRBD1 on 6 matching bases. The CDR3 spans 15 residues. V lost 2 bases and J 5 bases, leaving 18 bases between the germline ends. CDR1 is GTSNPN and CDR2 is SVGIG in the germline V gene (reference sequence). The CDR3 protein is CAWSPRGRAGETQYF. The sequenced part of the CDR3 DNA is TGTGCCTGGAGTCCCAGGGGCCGGGCCGGGGAGACC.

In the case of this clone: The CDR3 end is not reached by the read, which stops 3 residues before it; the germline J gene fills it in. The chain combines TRBV19 with TRBJ2-3; D call uncertain. The CDR3 runs to 12 residues. CDR1 LNHDA and CDR2 SQIVND come from the germline V gene (reference sequence). Partial CDR3 DNA: TGTGCCAGTAGTATGTTAGGGCTGGCG. This translates into CASSMLGLA. The full CDR3 protein is CASSMLGLAQYF.

Comment on this clone: The read gets to within 3 residues of the CDR3 end, and the germline J gene fills in the rest. This chain links TRBV29-1 with TRBJ1-6; D is possibly TRBD1 (6 bases). The V gene lost 7 bases and the J gene lost 5 bases, with 15 bases spanning the gap. Germline V gene data show CDR1 as SQVTM and CDR2 as ANQGSEA. The CDR3 is 14 residues long. Incomplete CDR3 DNA: TGCAGCGCACAAGGGGGGGGTGATAATTCACCC. It codes for CSAQGGGDNSP. The entire CDR3 protein is CSAQGGGDNSPLHF.

Comment on this clone: The sequence runs out 3 residues before the end of the CDR3; the remainder is reconstructed from the germline J gene. This chain links TRBV20-1 with TRBJ1-2; D gene uncertain. Germline CDR1 DFQATT, CDR2 SNEGSKA (reference sequence). V was cut by 3 bases and J by 2 bases, with 13 bases left in between. The CDR3 is made up of 14 amino acids. CDR3 amino acids: CSARTLAENYGYTF. CDR3 bases read: TGCAGTGCTAGGACTCTCGCCGAGAACTATGGC.

For this clone: The read stops 3 residues short of the end of the CDR3; the missing end is completed from the germline J gene. The rearrangement joins TRBV19 to TRBJ1-2; 12 nucleotides align to TRBD1. V dropped 5 bases and J dropped 6; count of bases not matched to a gene: 10. From germline, CDR1 is LNHDA and CDR2 SQIVND (reference sequence). The CDR3 runs to 16 residues. The CDR3 protein is CASSPRPGQGADGYTF. CDR3 DNA, as far as it was read: TGTGCCAGTAGTCCCCGGCCGGGACAGGGGGCTGATGGC.

On this clone: The read ends 3 residues early relative to the CDR3; the germline J gene fills the gap. This rearrangement joins TRBV5-6 to TRBJ1-4; 7 positions agree with TRBD1. Germline V lookup: CDR1 SGHDT, CDR2 YYEEEE. There are 15 residues in the CDR3. The trim removed 2 bases at V and 8 bases at J, leaving 9 bases unmatched. The part of the CDR3 DNA that was read is TGTGCCAGCAGCTTAGGGGGCTCCCCCCACGAAAAA. It specifies CASSLGGSPHEK. The entire CDR3 sequence reads CASSLGGSPHEKLFF.

The chain's CDR3 is CASSLSLAGAGQETQYF. CDR3 bases read: TGTGCCAGCAGTTTAAGCCTAGCGGGAGCGGGGCAAGAGACC. This chain connects TRBV28 to TRBJ2-5; 10 bases agree with TRBD2. The CDR3 goes on 3 residues after the read ends, and that part is filled in from the germline J gene. This CDR3 has 17 residues. Germline CDR1 is MDHEN and CDR2 is SYDVKM. J was trimmed by 2 bases and V by 2 bases; bases with no gene match: 8.

A note on this clone: Read coverage stops 3 residues before the CDR3 terminus; the germline J gene supplies the remainder. The V and J genes are TRBV3-1 (or the pseudogene TRBV3-2) and TRBJ2-5, with D perhaps matching TRBD1 (6 bases). V lost 1 base and J 4 bases, leaving 10 bases between the germline ends. The CDR3 extends over 14 amino acids. The V gene's germline CDR1 is LGHDT and CDR2 YNNKEL (reference sequence). The CDR3 DNA, read in part, is TGTGCCAGCAGCCAAGTCACAGGGAGAGAGACC. It encodes CASSQVTGRET. The CDR3 reads in full as CASSQVTGRETQYF.

Regarding this clone: The CDR3 end falls 3 residues outside the read, so it is completed with the germline J gene. The chain joins TRBV19 to TRBJ2-7; TRBD1 agrees at 9 bases. The V and J ends lost 1 base and 1 base, in that order; junction bases with no gene match: 8. The germline V gene encodes CDR1 LNHDA and CDR2 SQIVND (reference sequence). CDR3 length: 17 amino acids. The part of the CDR3 DNA that was read is TGTGCCAGTAGTATAGCTGCCGGGACAGGGCTATCCTACGAG. Its translation is CASSIAAGTGLSYE. From start to end, the CDR3 is CASSIAAGTGLSYEQYF.

As regards this clone: Read coverage stops 3 residues before the CDR3 terminus; the germline J gene supplies the remainder. The chain joins TRBV7-3 to TRBJ2-3; 8 positions match TRBD2. The CDR3 is 13 residues long. The germline V gene encodes CDR1 SGHTA and CDR2 FQGTGA. V lost 8 bases to trimming and J lost 1 base; unmatched junction nucleotides: 2. This CDR3 is CASGSGGTDTQYF. The sequenced CDR3 bases are TGTGCCAGCGGTAGCGGGGGCACAGATACG.

Worth noting for this clone: The DNA ends 3 residues before the CDR3 does, and the rest of the CDR3 is filled in from the germline J gene. The V call is TRBV20-1, the J call TRBJ2-4; D call uncertain. The CDR3 sequence is 13 residues long. Germline loops: CDR1 DFQATT, CDR2 SNEGSKA (reference sequence). V lost 5 bases to trimming and J lost 5 bases, with 13 bases between them. CDR3 DNA (partial): TGCAGTGCTCCTAACCCGAGAGAAAACATT. This codes for CSAPNPRENI. The full CDR3 is CSAPNPRENIQYF.

Worth noting for this clone: The CDR3 end is not reached by the read, which stops 3 residues before it; the germline J gene fills it in. The chain is built from TRBV20-1 and TRBJ2-7, with 9 positions matching TRBD1. There are 15 residues in the CDR3. From germline, CDR1 is DFQATT and CDR2 SNEGSKA (reference sequence). J lost 5 bases, V lost 0 bases, and 8 bases had no gene match. The DNA read from the CDR3 is TGCAGTGCTAGAGATGACGACAGGGGGACGAACGAG. This codes for CSARDDDRGTNE. Given in full, the CDR3 is CSARDDDRGTNEQYF.

Comments on this clone: The read halts 3 residues ahead of the CDR3 end, with the missing end drawn from the germline J gene. The rearrangement links TRBV20-1 to TRBJ2-3, with 12 bases fitting TRBD2. After removal of 5 bases from V and 6 bases from J, the junction contained 12 bases not matched to a gene. CDR3 length equals 16 residues. Germline-derived CDR1 and CDR2 are DFQATT and SNEGSKA (reference sequence). The DNA read from the CDR3 is TGCAGTGCTGAACCGACTAGCGGGGGACCCTACGATACG. Protein: CSAEPTSGGPYDT. The whole CDR3 reads CSAEPTSGGPYDTQYF.